This entry concerns a single T cell receptor beta chain. What it binds is not known. The data originate from a study of graft-versus-host responses after intestinal transplantation. Overall study results and limits: Recipient marrow showed GvH clones, some seen first in ileum or blood. Allografts from individuals with graft-donor T cell macrochimerism displayed high graft-versus-host to host-versus-graft clonal ratios. An association linked early post-transplant HvG declines with peak circulating GvH clone levels.

Produced via immunoSEQ multiplex PCR; TCRdb's table is partial and in-frame only. The table has about 85,000 clones, roughly 90% seen once. The receptor was isolated from a human donor who was the organ donor for an intestinal transplant. This sample comprised unstimulated CD8+ T cells sorted from spleen or lymph node cells, obtained before transplant.

The DNA for the CDR3 is TGTGCCAGCAGCTCACGGGAAACGAGGGAGACCCAGTACTTC. This encodes CASSSRETRETQYF. The chain joins TRBV9 to TRBJ2-5; possibly TRBD2 for D (5 bases). Trimming shortened V by 4 bases and J by 5 bases, and 15 bases separated the two germline ends. The CDR3 covers 14 residues. Germline V gene sequence: CDR1 SGDLS, CDR2 YYNGEE.